These 16 T cell receptor beta chains were sequenced from one sample in a study of blood T cells in healthy people across ages. Sample-barcoded 5' priming and a J-beta primer mix drove a second PCR of about 6 to 12 cycles. TCRdb recomputed calls from the 5' RACE reads with MiXCR, one row per CDR3 protein. Of about 640,000 distinct CDR3 sequences listed, about 54% are singletons. Sequenced sample: blood. The receptor set was obtained from a man in his 60s in good health.

This clonotype was seen a handful of times. For the CDR3, the DNA is TGTGCCAGCAGCGTAGAGGAAGGGGGCGTAGGGGACAATGAGCAGTTCTTC. Amino acid sequence: CASSVEEGGVGDNEQFF. The rearrangement uses TRBV9 and TRBJ2-1; the match to TRBD1 covers 7 bases. Trimming cost V 0 bases and J 5 bases; bases outside gene matches: 11. Germline V gene lookup returns CDR1 SGDLS and CDR2 YYNGEE. The CDR3 spans 17 residues. Based on the CDR3 plus reference TRBV9 and TRBJ2-1, the full variable domain is DSGVTQTPKHLITATGQRVTLRCSPRSGDLSVYWYQQSLDQGLQFLIQYYNGEERAKGNILERFSAQQFPDLHSELNLSSLELGDSALYFCASSVEEGGVGDNEQFFGPGTRLTVL.

The chain recombines TRBV20-1 with TRBJ2-1; tentatively, D is TRBD1 or TRBD2 (5 bases each). Germline V gene data show CDR1 as DFQATT and CDR2 as SNEGSKA (reference sequence). There are 14 residues in the CDR3. The V gene lost 6 bases and the J gene lost 1 base, with 13 bases spanning the gap. For the CDR3, the DNA is TGCAGTGCCAAGAGGGGATTATCCTACAATGAGCAGTTCTTC. It translates to CSAKRGLSYNEQFF.

This chain joins TRBV29-1 and TRBJ1-4, with TRBD1 matching 11 bases. The germline V gene encodes CDR1 SQVTM and CDR2 ANQGSEA. V lost 6 bases, J lost 8 bases, and 5 bases stayed unmatched. The CDR3 extends over 13 amino acids. CDR3 nucleotide sequence: TGCAGCGTGACCGGGACAGGGGGGGAAAAACTGTTTTTT. Protein sequence: CSVTGTGGEKLFF.

This clonotype was seen ten or more times. The rearrangement uses TRBV12-3 or TRBV12-4 and TRBJ2-7; 9 positions match TRBD1. This CDR3 has 15 amino acids. V gave up 3 bases and J gave up 2 bases; unmatched junction bases: 5. The CDR3 sequence is CASSFGTGGAYEQYF. The DNA of the CDR3 is TGTGCCAGCAGTTTCGGTACAGGGGGCGCCTACGAGCAGTACTTC.

This clonotype occurred many times. This chain links TRBV20-1 with TRBJ2-5; D possibly corresponds to TRBD2 (6 bases). The germline gives CDR1 DFQATT, CDR2 SNEGSKA (reference sequence). This CDR3 is 17 amino acids long. Trimming left V 0 bases short and J 1 base short, with 18 bases between. CDR3 loop: CSAREPIIGGSQETQYF. The CDR3 DNA sequence: TGCAGTGCTAGAGAGCCCATAATCGGGGGTAGCCAAGAGACCCAGTACTTC.

The chain is built from TRBV2 and TRBJ2-6; D ambiguous. The V end was cut by 6 bases, the J end by 4 bases, with 16 bases between. Germline V gives CDR1 SNHLY, CDR2 FYNNEI. The CDR3 length is 16 residues. Written as DNA, the CDR3 is TGTGCCAGCAGATCCCTTGTAGGGTCCGGGGCCAACGTCCTGACTTTC. Protein: CASRSLVGSGANVLTF. Full variable domain (rest looked up from reference TRBV2 and TRBJ2-6): EPEVTQTPSHQVTQMGQEVILRCVPISNHLYFYWYRQILGQKVEFLVSFYNNEISEKSEIFDDQFSVERPDGSNFTLKIRSTKLEDSAMYFCASRSLVGSGANVLTFGAGSRLTVL.

The chain is built from TRBV5-1 and TRBJ2-6; D gene unclear. V was clipped by 7 bases and J by 2 bases, with 7 bases between them. Germline-derived CDR1 and CDR2 are SGHRS and YFSETQ. The CDR3 loop spans 13 amino acids. This CDR3 reads CASQSPGANVLTF. The CDR3 DNA is TGCGCCAGCCAGTCGCCTGGGGCCAACGTCCTGACTTTC.

The chain is built from TRBV20-1 and TRBJ1-5; weak D call: TRBD1 (6 bases). This CDR3 is 14 amino acids long. The germline gives CDR1 DFQATT, CDR2 SNEGSKA (reference sequence). Trimming stripped 6 bases from V and 2 bases from J, with 14 bases between. For the CDR3, the DNA is TGCAGTGCCCTCAGGGGAGTGGGCAATCAGCCCCAGCATTTT. This sequence encodes CSALRGVGNQPQHF.

The chain recombines TRBV29-1 with TRBJ2-1; 7 bases fit TRBD2. Per the germline V gene, CDR1 is SQVTM and CDR2 is ANQGSEA. CDR3 length: 14 residues. J was trimmed by 4 bases and V by 3 bases; bases with no gene match: 6. The CDR3 region is CSVDPSGVYNEQFF. CDR3 DNA: TGCAGCGTTGATCCCAGCGGGGTTTACAATGAGCAGTTCTTC.

V gene TRBV11-2 combines with J gene TRBJ2-1; TRBD1 agrees at 9 bases. Germline CDR1 and CDR2: SGHAT and FQNNGV. With 5 bases clipped from V and 5 bases from J, the junction kept 10 bases outside the gene matches. The CDR3 is 16 amino acids. The CDR3 spells CASSDRTGALNNEQFF. Written as DNA, the CDR3 is TGTGCCAGCAGCGACAGGACAGGGGCATTGAACAATGAGCAGTTCTTC.

The J gene is TRBJ2-5, the V gene TRBV2; D not resolved. The CDR3 is made up of 14 amino acids. Germline V lookup: CDR1 SNHLY, CDR2 FYNNEI. The germline V and J ends were trimmed by 6 bases and 2 bases, with 13 bases remaining between them. The CDR3 bases are TGTGCCAGCAGGGGTAGGTGGCTACAAGAGACCCAGTACTTC. Its protein product is CASRGRWLQETQYF.

The V and J genes are TRBV20-1 and TRBJ2-1, with D uncertain. The CDR3 sequence is 11 residues long. CDR1 is DFQATT and CDR2 is SNEGSKA in the germline V gene (reference sequence). The V and J ends lost 1 base and 8 bases respectively, with 6 bases between them. For the CDR3, the DNA is TGCAGTGCTAGAGTGGGCTATGAGCAGTTCTTC. Protein sequence: CSARVGYEQFF.

The rearrangement links TRBV5-1 to TRBJ2-4, with 9 bases identical to TRBD2. Matching the DNA end better, TRBJ2-5 makes the J call doubtful. The CDR3 covers 16 residues. In germline, CDR1 is SGHRS, CDR2 YFSETQ. This CDR3 reads CASSQGLAMGQETQYF. CDR3 bases: TGCGCCAGCAGCCAAGGACTAGCGATGGGGCAAGAGACCCAGTACTTC.

The rearrangement links TRBV10-3 to TRBJ2-3, with 7 bases aligning to TRBD1. The CDR3 runs to 17 residues. After removal of 0 bases from V and 0 bases from J, the junction contained 6 bases not matched to a gene. Germline lookup yields CDR1 ENHRY and CDR2 SYGVKD. CDR3: CAISESRQGSSTDTQYF. CDR3 sequence (DNA): TGTGCCATCAGTGAGTCCAGACAGGGATCTAGCACAGATACGCAGTATTTT.

A few counts support this clonotype. V usage is TRBV27 and J usage is TRBJ2-1; 8 nucleotides align to TRBD2. Per the germline V gene, CDR1 is MNHEY and CDR2 is SMNVEV (reference sequence). This CDR3 is 14 amino acids long. The ends lost 8 bases at V and 9 bases at J; junction bases unmatched: 12. CDR3: CASAPGLVSGEQFF. The CDR3 DNA sequence: TGTGCCAGCGCTCCGGGACTAGTCTCTGGTGAGCAGTTCTTC.

This chain joins TRBV29-1 and TRBJ2-3; TRBD1 matches at 7 bases. The CDR3 loop spans 14 amino acids. The V and J ends lost 6 bases and 4 bases, in that order; junction bases with no gene match: 10. The V gene's germline CDR1 is SQVTM and CDR2 ANQGSEA. The CDR3: CSVGARGLADTQYF. The CDR3 DNA is TGCAGCGTAGGGGCGAGGGGGCTAGCAGATACGCAGTATTTT.